Below are 25 T cell receptor beta chains sequenced from a single sample in a study of cytomegalovirus exposure and HLA in healthy donors. Primers: 60 Vbeta forward and 13 Jbeta reverse. The table came from immunoSEQ multiplex PCR; TCRdb's copy has only in-frame clones and leaves some out. The data contain some 160,000 clones, roughly two thirds of them seen just once; the ten biggest clones take up approximately 5.4%. The sequenced material came from PBMCs. Source of these receptors: a woman in her late teens or twenties in good health and CMV-seropositive.

The CDR3 protein is CASSSIGGSGTQYF. The CDR3 DNA reads TGTGCCAGCAGTAGTATCGGGGGTTCGGGTACGCAGTATTTT. The rearrangement links TRBV6-6 to TRBJ2-3, with a possible D match to TRBD2 (6 bases). The CDR3 contains 14 residues. Trimming took 5 bases from V and 8 from J, leaving 17 bases between them. Germline CDR1 is MNHNY and CDR2 is SVGAGI (reference sequence).

The chain carries TRBV2 and TRBJ1-2; a possible D gene is TRBD1 (6 bases). Germline-derived CDR1 and CDR2 are SNHLY and FYNNEI. CDR3 size: 12 residues. Trimming pared 7 bases from V and 4 bases from J, leaving 10 bases between. CDR3 residues: CASKGGFYGYTF. The CDR3 DNA follows: TGTGCCAGCAAGGGGGGGTTCTATGGCTACACCTTC.

This chain connects TRBV5-1 to TRBJ2-7; TRBD1 aligns across 8 bases. This CDR3 has 14 amino acids. Germline V gene data show CDR1 as SGHRS and CDR2 as YFSETQ. V dropped 2 bases and J dropped 2; count of bases not matched to a gene: 3. This chain's CDR3 is CASSFRTGPYEQYF. The CDR3, as DNA: TGCGCCAGCAGCTTCAGGACAGGGCCCTACGAGCAGTACTTC.

The chain carries TRBV2 and TRBJ1-4, with TRBD1 identical over 9 bases. The V and J ends lost 6 bases and 1 base, in that order; junction bases with no gene match: 3. The CDR3 spans 15 residues. Germline V gene sequence: CDR1 SNHLY, CDR2 FYNNEI. CDR3 bases: TGTGCCAGCAGGACAGGGGGACGAACTAATGAAAAACTGTTTTTT. Translation: CASRTGGRTNEKLFF.

V usage is TRBV28 and J usage is TRBJ2-1; tentative D call: TRBD2 (7 bases). The CDR3 length is 16 residues. Germline V gives CDR1 MDHEN, CDR2 SYDVKM. Trimming shortened V by 6 bases and J by 0 bases, and 15 bases separated the two germline ends. CDR3 residues: CASSAAGAGSYNEQFF. CDR3 coding DNA: TGTGCCAGCAGCGCCGCGGGGGCCGGCTCCTACAATGAGCAGTTCTTC. Using reference TRBV28 and TRBJ2-1 for the parts outside the CDR3, the full variable domain is DVKVTQSSRYLVKRTGEKVFLECVQDMDHENMFWYRQDPGLGLRLIYFSYDVKMKEKGDIPEGYSVSREKKERFSLILESASTNQTSMYLCASSAAGAGSYNEQFFGPGTRLTVL.

This clone has only one observation. The same CDR3 is also encoded by other DNA sequences in this sample. The rearrangement links TRBV27 to TRBJ2-3; no definite D call. The V gene lost 0 bases and the J gene lost 3 bases, with 7 bases spanning the gap. This CDR3 is built from 14 residues. Germline V CDR1 and CDR2: MNHEY, SMNVEV (reference sequence). This CDR3 reads CASSLSRGTDTQYF. For the CDR3, the DNA is TGTGCCAGCAGTTTATCTCGCGGTACAGATACGCAGTATTTT.

The rearrangement uses TRBV4-1 and TRBJ2-2, with TRBD2 identical over 9 bases. The germline CDR1 and CDR2 sequences are MGHRA and YSYEKL. CDR3 length: 17 amino acids. The J segment lost 1 base and the V segment lost 1 base, leaving 4 bases of the junction unmatched. The CDR3 region has the DNA TGCGCCAGCAGCCAAGGAGGAGCGGGGGGGAACACCGGGGAGCTGTTTTTT. Encoded protein: CASSQGGAGGNTGELFF.

The V call is TRBV5-1, the J call TRBJ2-3; 7 bases fit TRBD2. Per the germline V gene, CDR1 is SGHRS and CDR2 is YFSETQ. The CDR3 spans 16 residues. V dropped 4 bases and J dropped 3; count of bases not matched to a gene: 11. In DNA, the CDR3 is TGCGCCAGCAGCCTGATAACGCTTAGCGGGACAGATACGCAGTATTTT. Translation gives CASSLITLSGTDTQYF. The entire variable domain, with the rest obtained from reference TRBV5-1 and TRBJ2-3, is as follows: KAGVTQTPRYLIKTRGQQVTLSCSPISGHRSVSWYQQTPGQGLQFLFEYFSETQRNKGNFPGRFSGRQFSNSRSEMNVSTLELGDSALYLCASSLITLSGTDTQYFGPGTRLTVL.

The J gene is TRBJ2-1, the V gene TRBV19; weak D call: TRBD2 (5 bases). Trimming pared 6 bases from V and 1 base from J, leaving 10 bases between. CDR1 and CDR2 (germline): LNHDA, SQIVND (reference sequence). The CDR3 is 14 residues long. CDR3 region: CASRVTGSYNEQFF. In nucleotides, the CDR3 is TGTGCCAGTAGGGTAACGGGGTCCTACAATGAGCAGTTCTTC.

V usage is TRBV5-1 and J usage is TRBJ2-7; D remains unclear. Trimming pared 0 bases from V and 0 bases from J, leaving 10 bases between. The CDR3 is 15 residues long. Germline CDR1 reads SGHRS; CDR2 reads YFSETQ. The CDR3 DNA is TGCGCCAGCAGCTTGGCAGCAGGATACTCCTACGAGCAGTACTTC. Translation: CASSLAAGYSYEQYF.

The V and J genes are TRBV7-9 and TRBJ1-2; 8 bases match TRBD1. This CDR3 comprises 13 residues. The junction had 2 bases not matched to a gene; V was cut back by 5 bases and J by 3 bases. CDR1 is SEHNR, CDR2 FQNEAQ, per germline (reference sequence). CDR3 residues: CASSPTGDYGYTF. The CDR3 coding sequence is TGTGCCAGCAGCCCGACAGGGGACTATGGCTACACCTTC. Full variable domain (outside the CDR3, taken from reference TRBV7-9 and TRBJ1-2): DTGVSQNPRHKITKRGQNVTFRCDPISEHNRLYWYRQTLGQGPEFLTYFQNEAQLEKSRLLSDRFSAERPKGSFSTLEIQRTEQGDSAMYLCASSPTGDYGYTFGSGTRLTVV.

The chain employs TRBV7-2 and TRBJ2-7, with 10 bases matching TRBD1. V lost 4 bases, J lost 6 bases, and 6 bases stayed unmatched. CDR3 size: 14 residues. Germline assignment: CDR1 SGHTA and CDR2 FQGNSA. The DNA of the CDR3 is TGTGCCAGCAGCTGGGACAGGGGATCAGGCGAGCAGTACTTC. Residues: CASSWDRGSGEQYF.

This clone was seen more than once but under ten times. Other DNA sequences in the sample encode the same CDR3. The chain links TRBV10-3 to TRBJ1-1; D unresolved. The CDR3 is 11 amino acids. V gave up 4 bases and J gave up 3 bases, with 3 bases separating them. From germline, CDR1 is ENHRY and CDR2 SYGVKD. The CDR3 nucleotides read TGTGCCATCAGTGCGGACACTGAAGCTTTCTTT. Translation: CAISADTEAFF.

This clone was recorded once. The V and J genes are TRBV2 and TRBJ2-7, with D possibly matching TRBD2 (6 bases). CDR3 length: 14 amino acids. Germline lookup yields CDR1 SNHLY and CDR2 FYNNEI. The V end lost 7 bases, the J end lost 0 bases, and 13 bases lay between the germline ends. CDR3 region: CASKSAGSSYEQYF. The CDR3 DNA reads as TGTGCCAGCAAGAGTGCGGGGAGCTCCTACGAGCAGTACTTC. The full variable domain, rest sourced from reference TRBV2 and TRBJ2-7, is EPEVTQTPSHQVTQMGQEVILRCVPISNHLYFYWYRQILGQKVEFLVSFYNNEISEKSEIFDDQFSVERPDGSNFTLKIRSTKLEDSAMYFCASKSAGSSYEQYFGPGTRLTVT.

This clone was seen only a few times. The chain employs TRBV30 and TRBJ2-3; TRBD2 is a possible D gene (7 bases). V dropped 3 bases and J dropped 5 bases, with 21 bases sitting between them. The CDR3 runs to 16 residues. In germline, CDR1 is GTSNPN, CDR2 SVGIG (reference sequence). CDR3 coding DNA: TGTGCCTGGAGCCGTATCTTTAGGGGGGGCGGAGATACGCAGTATTTT. Translated: CAWSRIFRGGGDTQYF.

This chain links TRBV7-2 with TRBJ2-3; TRBD1 aligns across 9 bases. The junction had 13 bases not matched to a gene; V was cut back by 5 bases and J by 7 bases. Germline CDR1 is SGHTA and CDR2 is FQGNSA. The CDR3 spans 16 residues. The CDR3 DNA reads TGTGCCAGCAGCCTGGGACAGGGAAAGGCCGCTAATACGCAGTATTTT. Translated: CASSLGQGKAANTQYF.

The chain combines TRBV6-1 with TRBJ1-5; 8 nucleotides line up with TRBD1. The CDR3 is 17 amino acids. Germline V gives CDR1 MNHNS, CDR2 SASEGT. V shed 4 bases and J 3 bases; nucleotides not matched to a gene: 11. This chain's CDR3 is CASSGLLGGQVNQPQHF. Written as DNA, the CDR3 is TGTGCCAGCAGTGGACTACTAGGGGGACAGGTCAATCAGCCCCAGCATTTT.

The chain uses TRBV4-1 and TRBJ2-3, with TRBD2 matching 10 bases. The V gene's germline CDR1 is MGHRA and CDR2 YSYEKL. The CDR3 totals 17 residues. V shed 1 base and J 2 bases; nucleotides not matched to a gene: 6. The CDR3 bases are TGCGCCAGCAGCCAAGCTCGGCTAGCGGGGGTCACAGATACGCAGTATTTT. The encoded protein is CASSQARLAGVTDTQYF.

This chain links TRBV13 with TRBJ2-7, with 7 bases lining up with TRBD1. V shed 5 bases, J shed 2 bases, and the junction held 6 bases outside the gene matches. This CDR3 contains 14 residues. In germline, CDR1 is PRHDT, CDR2 FYEKMQ (reference sequence). Written as DNA, the CDR3 is TGTGCCAGCAGCGGACCAGGGGGTCCCTACGAGCAGTACTTC. It specifies CASSGPGGPYEQYF. Complete variable domain (other parts from reference TRBV13 and TRBJ2-7): AAGVIQSPRHLIKEKRETATLKCYPIPRHDTVYWYQQGPGQDPQFLISFYEKMQSDKGSIPDRFSAQQFSDYHSELNMSSLELGDSALYFCASSGPGGPYEQYFGPGTRLTVT.

The chain links TRBV6-1 to TRBJ2-7, with 11 positions matching TRBD1. Trimming at V came to 5 bases and at J to 2 bases, leaving 2 bases not matched to a gene. Germline values: CDR1 MNHNS, CDR2 SASEGT. This CDR3 comprises 14 residues. CDR3 bases: TGTGCCAGCAGTCCGGACAGGGGGCCCTACGAGCAGTACTTC. The encoded protein is CASSPDRGPYEQYF.

Regarding this clone: Different DNA sequences within this sample yield the same CDR3. V and J are TRBV27 and TRBJ2-3, with D perhaps matching TRBD2 (6 bases). The germline V and J ends were trimmed by 0 bases and 0 bases, with 13 bases remaining between them. The CDR3 length is 17 residues. CDR1 is MNHEY and CDR2 is SMNVEV in the germline V gene (reference sequence). CDR3 nucleotide sequence: TGTGCCAGCAGTTTATCTTACCGGGAGTCCAGCACAGATACGCAGTATTTT. As protein: CASSLSYRESSTDTQYF.

This rearrangement joins TRBV6-5 to TRBJ1-6, with D tentatively TRBD1 (5 bases). With 0 bases removed from V and 8 bases from J, the gap between germline ends came to 11 bases. Germline loops: CDR1 MNHEY, CDR2 SVGAGI. The CDR3 is 15 amino acids. The CDR3 reads CASSYSARVDSPLHF. Here the CDR3 DNA reads TGTGCCAGCAGTTACTCCGCCAGGGTTGATTCACCCCTCCACTTT.

J is TRBJ2-7 and V is TRBV9, with 8 positions matching TRBD1. Germline CDR1 and CDR2: SGDLS and YYNGEE. The ends lost 3 bases at V and 1 base at J; junction bases unmatched: 12. The CDR3 runs to 17 residues. The CDR3: CASSEHLTGTGSYEQYF. The CDR3 DNA is TGTGCCAGCAGCGAACACTTAACCGGGACAGGTTCCTACGAGCAGTACTTC.

This chain links TRBV5-1 with TRBJ2-7; TRBD2 agrees at 9 bases. The CDR3 loop spans 18 amino acids. V trimming: 4 bases; J trimming: 3 bases; junction bases outside the gene matches: 17. Germline assignment: CDR1 SGHRS and CDR2 YFSETQ. The CDR3 here is CASSPQVASGDIFYEQYF. CDR3 DNA: TGCGCCAGCAGCCCGCAAGTGGCTAGCGGGGATATATTCTACGAGCAGTACTTC.

The chain couples TRBV5-4 to TRBJ1-3; no firm D call. The germline V gene has CDR1 SGHNT and CDR2 YYREEE (reference sequence). The CDR3 sequence is 13 residues long. V lost 1 base to trimming and J lost 8 bases, with 10 bases between them. The CDR3 DNA reads as TGTGCCAGCAGCTTGTCGTTGGCGGACACCATATATTTT. Translation gives CASSLSLADTIYF.